This T cell receptor (beta chain) was found in a study of early T cells in non-severe SARS-CoV-2 infection. Background on the study: Unpaired chains resulted from sequencing bulk RNA of unsorted whole blood.

General study results and limits: Matching results from VDJdb favored anti-spike CD8 responses, leaving private and CD4 specificities undetected.

Individual cDNA molecules received unique molecular identifiers. MiXCR was run by TCRdb on the 5' RACE reads, yielding one entry per CDR3 protein. This table holds 95,000 to 120,000 distinct CDR3 sequences, 9.5% to 13% found once. Ten or more counts support this clonotype. Its matching antigen is unknown. CDR1 and CDR2 from the germline V gene are MNHEY and SVGEGT. The CDR3 is 14 amino acids. The V gene lost 2 bases and the J gene lost 2 bases, with 10 bases spanning the gap. What was sequenced was whole blood. The clonotype comes from an adult who was a healthcare worker with PCR-confirmed SARS-CoV-2 infection or an uninfected control (not recorded which). The chain employs TRBV6-2 or TRBV6-3 and TRBJ2-7; unclear D gene. The CDR3 loop reads CASSYRDRAYEQYF. DNA of the CDR3: TGTGCCAGCAGTTACCGTGACCGAGCCTACGAGCAGTACTTC.